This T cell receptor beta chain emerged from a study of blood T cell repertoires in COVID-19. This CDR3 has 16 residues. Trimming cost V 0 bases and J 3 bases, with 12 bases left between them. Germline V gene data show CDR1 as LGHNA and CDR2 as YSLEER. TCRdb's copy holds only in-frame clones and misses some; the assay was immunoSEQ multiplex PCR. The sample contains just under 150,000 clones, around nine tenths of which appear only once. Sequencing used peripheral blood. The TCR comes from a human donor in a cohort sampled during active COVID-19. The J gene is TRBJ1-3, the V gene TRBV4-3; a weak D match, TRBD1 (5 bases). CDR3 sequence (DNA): TGCGCCAGCAGCCAAGATTGGAGGGACGGTGGAAACACCATATATTTT. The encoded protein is CASSQDWRDGGNTIYF.